This is a list of T cell receptor beta chains from one sample in a study of T cell repertoires in cytomegalovirus infection. TCRdb passed the reads through MiXCR, listing each CDR3 protein once. The sample includes 310,000 or so distinct CDR3 sequences, 17% of them seen just once. Input material: PBMCs. These receptors originate from a human donor in good health (CMV status not recorded). Some clones in this sample may be carry-over from other donors' samples. Each CDR3 is given with its conserved first and last residue. A D gene is named only where the DNA matches it firmly. Size is omitted from some rows. Given values are once, few, many or a class for expanded clones.

d_gene | abundance | j_gene | v_gene | CDR3nt | CDR3aa
TRBD1 | NA | TRBJ1-2 | TRBV6-5 | TGTGCCAGCAGTTACGCAGGGACAGGGGCCGCCTACAGCTATGGCTACACCTTC | CASSYAGTGAAYSYGYTF
NA | few | TRBJ2-3 | TRBV18 | TGTGCCAGCTCACCACTGCCTGTGATGGGCACAGATACGCAGTATTTT | CASSPLPVMGTDTQYF
NA | many | TRBJ2-7 | TRBV7-2 | TGTGCCAGCAGCCTCAGGGTTGAGCAGTACTTC | CASSLRVEQYF
NA | NA | TRBJ1-6 | TRBV28 | TGTGCCAGCACGGCTCAGCAAGATTCACCCCTCCACTTT | CASTAQQDSPLHF
NA | NA | TRBJ2-3 | TRBV6-5 | TGTGCCAGCAGTCTCGCCGAGAGCACAGATACGCAGTATTTT | CASSLAESTDTQYF
TRBD1 | few | TRBJ2-7 | TRBV6-1 | TGTGCCAGCAGTCGGGACAGGACGAGCTCCTACGAGCAGTACTTC | CASSRDRTSSYEQYF
NA | many | TRBJ2-5 | TRBV7-2 | TGTGCCACTAAGGAGGGCAGGGCTCAAGAGACCCAGTACTTC | CATKEGRAQETQYF
TRBD1 | once | TRBJ2-1 | TRBV3-1 | TGTGCCAGCAGCATTCGGACAGGGGGCAATGAGCAGTTCTTC | CASSIRTGGNEQFF
NA | few | TRBJ1-2 | TRBV4-1 | TGCGCCAGCAGCCGCTTGACTCCGGGACGCCTCTCGCCTAACTATGGCTACACCTTC | CASSRLTPGRLSPNYGYTF
TRBD2 | NA | TRBJ2-5 | TRBV2 | TGTGCCAGCACCATGACTAGCGGGGGGCTGGAGACCCAGTACTTC | CASTMTSGGLETQYF
TRBD1 | NA | TRBJ1-4 | TRBV7-9 | TGTGCCAGCAGCCCCGGACAGGTTCCGCGTGAAAAACTGTTTTTT | CASSPGQVPREKLFF
TRBD2 | NA | TRBJ2-2 | TRBV28 | TGTGCCAGCGAGCCGGCCCGACTAGCGGGGGCCCCCGGGGAGGTCGGGGAGCTGTTTTTT | CASEPARLAGAPGEVGELFF
TRBD2 | many | TRBJ2-1 | TRBV7-2 | TGTGCCAGCAGGGTTAGCGGGGGAGATAGCAATGAGCAGTTCTTC | CASRVSGGDSNEQFF
NA | NA | TRBJ2-3 | TRBV5-6 | TGTGCCAGCAGCTTGGGAGGGGGGGGGCAGACCATAACAGATACGCAGTATTTT | CASSLGGGGQTITDTQYF
NA | few | TRBJ2-6 | TRBV28 | TGTGCCAGCAGTTTTACTAGCTCTGGGGCCAACGTCCTGACTTTC | CASSFTSSGANVLTF
TRBD1 | NA | TRBJ2-1 | TRBV5-4 | TGTGCCAGCAGCTTGCGGACAGGGGAAGGCAATGAGCAGTTCTTC | CASSLRTGEGNEQFF
TRBD1 | many | TRBJ1-1 | TRBV7-2 | TGTGCCAGCAGCTTAAGACAGGGAAGGGCCAACACTGAAGCTTTCTTT | CASSLRQGRANTEAFF
NA | NA | TRBJ2-7 | TRBV12-3/TRBV12-4 | TGTGCCAGCAGTTCTCGGAACAGCGGCTCCTACGAGCAGTACTTC | CASSSRNSGSYEQYF
NA | few | TRBJ2-7 | TRBV20-1 | TGCAGTGCACCCACCGGAGCGGAAACCTCCTACGAGCAGTACTTC | CSAPTGAETSYEQYF
NA | many | TRBJ1-4 | TRBV20-1 | TGCAGTGCTAGAGATTCCGCAGCAGCGGACGAAAAACTGTTTTTT | CSARDSAAADEKLFF